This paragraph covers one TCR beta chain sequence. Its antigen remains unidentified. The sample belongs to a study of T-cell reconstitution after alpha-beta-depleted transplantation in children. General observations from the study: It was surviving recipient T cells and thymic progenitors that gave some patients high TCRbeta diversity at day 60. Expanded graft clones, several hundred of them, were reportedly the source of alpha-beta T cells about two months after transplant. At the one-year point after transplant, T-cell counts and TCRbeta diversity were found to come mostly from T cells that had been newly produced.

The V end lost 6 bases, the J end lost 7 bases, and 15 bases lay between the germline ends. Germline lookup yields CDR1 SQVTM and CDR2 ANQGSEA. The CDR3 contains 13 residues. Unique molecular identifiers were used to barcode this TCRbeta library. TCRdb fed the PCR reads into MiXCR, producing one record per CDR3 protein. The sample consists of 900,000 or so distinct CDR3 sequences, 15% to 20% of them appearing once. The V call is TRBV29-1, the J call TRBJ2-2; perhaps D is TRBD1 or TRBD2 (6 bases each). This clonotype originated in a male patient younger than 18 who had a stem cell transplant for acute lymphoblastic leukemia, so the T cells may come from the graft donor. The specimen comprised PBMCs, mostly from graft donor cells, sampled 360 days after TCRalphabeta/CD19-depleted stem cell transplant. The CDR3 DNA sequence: TGCAGCGTCCTCCTGGGGGGCCACGGGGAGCTGTTTTTT. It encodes CSVLLGGHGELFF.